These 25 T cell receptor beta chains were sequenced from one sample in a study of resident and recirculating memory T cells in vitiligo. Sequenced by immunoSEQ multiplex PCR; TCRdb stores in-frame clones only, minus some. The top ten clones hold 4.5% of a sample with more than 35,000 clones, around 90% of them seen once. The sample comprised blood. The receptor set was obtained from a male donor with vitiligo.

The chain uses TRBV5-4 and TRBJ2-2; a possible D gene is TRBD2 (6 bases). Germline-derived CDR1 and CDR2 are SGHNT and YYREEE (reference sequence). V was clipped by 4 bases and J by 6 bases, with 13 bases between them. This CDR3 has 14 amino acids. CDR3 nucleotide sequence: TGTGCCAGCAGCGCGACGGGGGTCCCCGGGGAGCTGTTTTTT. It encodes CASSATGVPGELFF. Together with reference TRBV5-4 and TRBJ2-2, the CDR3 gives the full variable domain: ETGVTQSPTHLIKTRGQQVTLRCSSQSGHNTVSWYQQALGQGPQFIFQYYREEENGRGNFPPRFSGLQFPNYSSELNVNALELDDSALYLCASSATGVPGELFFGEGSRLTVL.

This clone was seen a single time. The V gene is TRBV18, the J gene TRBJ1-6; perhaps TRBD1 as D (5 bases). V was cut by 1 base and J by 5 bases, with 9 bases left in between. CDR1 and CDR2 (germline): KGHSH, LQKENI. This CDR3 spans 15 amino acids. This CDR3 reads CASSPQQVHNSPLHF. CDR3 sequence (DNA): TGTGCCAGCTCACCACAACAGGTCCATAATTCACCCCTCCACTTT. Based on the CDR3 plus reference TRBV18 and TRBJ1-6, the full variable domain is NAGVMQNPRHLVRRRGQEARLRCSPMKGHSHVYWYRQLPEEGLKFMVYLQKENIIDESGMPKERFSAEFPKEGPSILRIQQVVRGDSAAYFCASSPQQVHNSPLHFGNGTRLTVT.

V gene TRBV5-5 combines with J gene TRBJ2-2; 7 positions agree with TRBD1. With 2 bases clipped from V and 6 bases from J, the junction kept 7 bases outside the gene matches. The CDR3 is 15 amino acids. Germline V gene data show CDR1 as SGHKS and CDR2 as YYEKEE (reference sequence). The CDR3 sequence is CASSLRDRSAGELFF. For the CDR3, the DNA is TGTGCCAGCAGCTTAAGGGACAGATCGGCCGGGGAGCTGTTTTTT.

This clone was found once. The chain employs TRBV19 and TRBJ1-2; no clear D. Trimming removed 1 base at V and 8 bases at J, with 14 bases between. The germline gives CDR1 LNHDA, CDR2 SQIVND (reference sequence). There are 14 residues in the CDR3. The CDR3 DNA follows: TGTGCCAGTAGTATAGTTGGCAGTGGAGTAGGCTACACCTTC. This translates into CASSIVGSGVGYTF.

The chain couples TRBV6-5 to TRBJ2-7; D is undetermined. Looked up from germline, CDR1 is MNHEY and CDR2 is SVGAGI. The CDR3 contains 11 residues. With 5 bases removed from V and 4 bases from J, the gap between germline ends came to 6 bases. CDR3 residues: CASSPSYEQYF. The CDR3 DNA follows: TGTGCCAGCAGTCCGAGTTACGAGCAGTACTTC.

Only one count was recorded for this clone. V usage is TRBV4-3 and J usage is TRBJ2-1; D gene unclear. Germline CDR1 is LGHNA and CDR2 is YSLEER. The V end was cut by 4 bases, the J end by 7 bases, with 11 bases between. The CDR3 runs 13 residues. The CDR3 is CASSLSGLNEQFF. The CDR3 DNA reads as TGCGCCAGCAGCCTCTCAGGCCTTAATGAGCAGTTCTTC.

The chain links TRBV10-3 to TRBJ2-3; 8 bases are shared with TRBD2. The CDR3 runs 13 residues. V dropped 0 bases and J dropped 11; count of bases not matched to a gene: 4. Germline loops: CDR1 ENHRY, CDR2 SYGVKD. The CDR3 spells CAISESSSGGQYF. The CDR3 bases are TGTGCCATCAGTGAGTCCTCGAGCGGGGGGCAGTATTTT.

This clone was seen once. The chain uses TRBV2 and TRBJ1-2, with 7 bases matching TRBD1. Trimming cost V 4 bases and J 1 base; bases outside gene matches: 6. The length of the CDR3 is 15 residues. CDR1 SNHLY and CDR2 FYNNEI come from the germline V gene. The CDR3 sequence: CASSGDRAYNYGYTF. CDR3 coding DNA: TGTGCCAGCAGTGGCGACAGGGCTTATAACTATGGCTACACCTTC. Filled out from reference TRBV2 and TRBJ1-2, the complete variable domain reads EPEVTQTPSHQVTQMGQEVILRCVPISNHLYFYWYRQILGQKVEFLVSFYNNEISEKSEIFDDQFSVERPDGSNFTLKIRSTKLEDSAMYFCASSGDRAYNYGYTFGSGTRLTVV.

The gene calls are TRBV18 and TRBJ1-1; unclear D gene. This CDR3 is built from 15 residues. Germline CDR1 and CDR2: KGHSH and LQKENI. V was cut by 6 bases and J by 1 base, with 15 bases left in between. CDR3 sequence: CASSPSRNPNTEAFF. CDR3 bases: TGTGCCAGCTCGCCCTCCAGGAACCCGAACACTGAAGCTTTCTTT.

The V and J genes are TRBV19 and TRBJ1-3; the D gene is possibly TRBD1 (5 bases). V lost 7 bases, J lost 2 bases, and 15 bases lay in between. Germline V lookup: CDR1 LNHDA, CDR2 SQIVND (reference sequence). The CDR3 contains 15 residues. This chain's CDR3 is CASTWGRSPGNTIYF. CDR3 DNA: TGTGCCAGTACGTGGGGCAGGAGCCCTGGAAACACCATATATTTT. Using reference TRBV19 and TRBJ1-3 for the parts outside the CDR3, the full variable domain is DGGITQSPKYLFRKEGQNVTLSCEQNLNHDAMYWYRQDPGQGLRLIYYSQIVNDFQKGDIAEGYSVSREKKESFPLTVTSAQKNPTAFYLCASTWGRSPGNTIYFGEGSWLTVV.

The chain is built from TRBV7-8 and TRBJ2-1; 10 bases map to TRBD2. CDR3 size: 15 residues. V gave up 5 bases and J gave up 4 bases; unmatched junction bases: 5. Looked up from germline, CDR1 is SGHVS and CDR2 is FQNEAQ. The CDR3 DNA reads TGTGCCAGCAGCCGCGGACTAGCGGAATACAATGAGCAGTTCTTC. Translation: CASSRGLAEYNEQFF.

The CDR3: CASKQRLAGAQETQYF. The CDR3 bases are TGCGCCAGCAAGCAAAGACTAGCGGGGGCCCAAGAGACCCAGTACTTC. The rearrangement uses TRBV4-1 and TRBJ2-5; 12 nucleotides agree with TRBD2. The CDR3 spans 16 residues. The V gene's germline CDR1 is MGHRA and CDR2 YSYEKL. The V and J ends lost 7 bases and 1 base, in that order; junction bases with no gene match: 7.

The rearrangement joins TRBV4-3 to TRBJ1-2; D is unresolved. From germline, CDR1 is LGHNA and CDR2 YSLEER. The CDR3 is made up of 14 amino acids. Trimming left V 0 bases short and J 4 bases short, with 9 bases between. CDR3: CASSQEGGAYGYTF. In DNA, the CDR3 is TGCGCCAGCAGCCAAGAAGGCGGAGCCTATGGCTACACCTTC.

The V gene is TRBV19, the J gene TRBJ2-5; TRBD2 matches at 14 bases. With V trimmed by 4 bases and J by 1 base, 8 bases remained unmatched. The germline gives CDR1 LNHDA, CDR2 SQIVND (reference sequence). The CDR3 covers 18 residues. CDR3: CASSRGLAGGSIQETQYF. The CDR3 bases are TGTGCCAGTAGTAGAGGACTAGCGGGGGGCAGCATCCAAGAGACCCAGTACTTC.

The chain has TRBV29-1 and TRBJ2-5, with D tentatively TRBD1 (8 bases). V was shortened by 6 bases and J by 4 bases, with 15 bases between the two germline ends. CDR3 length: 13 amino acids. The germline V gene encodes CDR1 SQVTM and CDR2 ANQGSEA. CDR3 loop: CSVRQGRGETQYF. CDR3 coding DNA: TGCAGCGTCCGACAGGGGAGGGGAGAGACCCAGTACTTC.

V usage is TRBV5-1 and J usage is TRBJ2-2; D is undetermined. V was cut by 1 base and J by 3 bases, with 10 bases left in between. CDR3 length: 15 residues. Germline CDR1 SGHRS, CDR2 YFSETQ. CDR3 sequence: CASSLIAGYTGELFF. CDR3 nucleotide sequence: TGCGCCAGCAGCTTGATTGCAGGATACACCGGGGAGCTGTTTTTT.

This clone was picked up a small number of times. This sequence joins TRBV18 and TRBJ2-2; 10 bases map to TRBD1. This CDR3 contains 15 residues. Germline V gene lookup returns CDR1 KGHSH and CDR2 LQKENI. J lost 5 bases, V lost 4 bases, and 4 bases had no gene match. The CDR3 DNA reads as TGTGCCAGCTCACAGGGACAGGGGAAAACCGGGGAGCTGTTTTTT. It codes for CASSQGQGKTGELFF.

The CDR3 here is CASSSGGIGAEAFF. CDR3 bases: TGCGCCAGCAGCTCAGGCGGGATCGGGGCTGAAGCTTTCTTT. This sequence joins TRBV5-1 and TRBJ1-1; the D is unclear. The germline V gene has CDR1 SGHRS and CDR2 YFSETQ. The CDR3 loop spans 14 amino acids. V shed 3 bases and J shed 6 bases, with 15 bases lying between them. The full variable domain, completed using reference TRBV5-1 and TRBJ1-1, is KAGVTQTPRYLIKTRGQQVTLSCSPISGHRSVSWYQQTPGQGLQFLFEYFSETQRNKGNFPGRFSGRQFSNSRSEMNVSTLELGDSALYLCASSSGGIGAEAFFGQGTRLTVV.

The chain uses TRBV5-4 and TRBJ2-2; 10 nucleotides align to TRBD1. After removal of 2 bases from V and 7 bases from J, the junction contained 5 bases not matched to a gene. Looked up from germline, CDR1 is SGHNT and CDR2 is YYREEE (reference sequence). This CDR3 spans 15 amino acids. DNA of the CDR3: TGTGCCAGCAGCTTCGACAGGGGGCTTAGCGGGGAGCTGTTTTTT. Translating gives CASSFDRGLSGELFF. Full variable domain (outside the CDR3, taken from reference TRBV5-4 and TRBJ2-2): ETGVTQSPTHLIKTRGQQVTLRCSSQSGHNTVSWYQQALGQGPQFIFQYYREEENGRGNFPPRFSGLQFPNYSSELNVNALELDDSALYLCASSFDRGLSGELFFGEGSRLTVL.

The table lists this clone with a few counts. The rearrangement joins TRBV7-9 to TRBJ2-3, with 8 bases fitting TRBD1. This CDR3 comprises 16 residues. The trim removed 2 bases at V and 6 bases at J, leaving 10 bases unmatched. Germline V gene lookup returns CDR1 SEHNR and CDR2 FQNEAQ (reference sequence). CDR3 sequence: CASSLRRTGNIDTQYF. In nucleotides, the CDR3 is TGTGCCAGCAGCTTAAGGAGGACAGGGAACATTGATACGCAGTATTTT.

The V gene is TRBV6-1, the J gene TRBJ2-5; TRBD1 matches at 7 bases. The CDR3 length is 15 residues. CDR1 is MNHNS and CDR2 is SASEGT in the germline V gene. V shed 6 bases, J shed 3 bases, and the junction held 10 bases outside the gene matches. CDR3 loop: CASRGRQGREETQYF. The CDR3 DNA sequence: TGTGCCAGCAGAGGAAGACAGGGTCGGGAAGAGACCCAGTACTTC.

This chain links TRBV10-3 with TRBJ2-3; D possibly corresponds to TRBD1 (5 bases). Germline CDR1 reads ENHRY; CDR2 reads SYGVKD. V dropped 5 bases and J dropped 2 bases, with 14 bases sitting between them. The CDR3 consists of 15 residues. In DNA form, the CDR3 reads TGTGCCATCAGTTCATCAGGGTCAGCCACAGATACGCAGTATTTT. Translating gives CAISSSGSATDTQYF.

This chain connects TRBV6-6 to TRBJ2-5; 8 bases are shared with TRBD2. Trimming at V came to 11 bases and at J to 4 bases, leaving 15 bases not matched to a gene. The CDR3 is made up of 15 amino acids. Germline assignment: CDR1 MNHNY and CDR2 SVGAGI (reference sequence). CDR3: CAGGSGAGVGETQYF. CDR3 nucleotides: TGTGCCGGGGGCTCGGGAGCGGGGGTAGGAGAGACCCAGTACTTC.

This rearrangement joins TRBV7-9 to TRBJ2-5; tentative D call: TRBD2 (6 bases). CDR3 size: 14 residues. Between the trimmed V and J ends, which lost 2 bases and 2 bases, there was a span of 9 bases. Per the germline V gene, CDR1 is SEHNR and CDR2 is FQNEAQ (reference sequence). The CDR3: CASSLRDLQETQYF. CDR3 bases: TGTGCCAGCAGCTTAAGGGACTTACAAGAGACCCAGTACTTC.

V is TRBV19 and J is TRBJ1-1, with a weak D call TRBD1 (6 bases). CDR1 and CDR2 from the germline V gene are LNHDA and SQIVND (reference sequence). This CDR3 is built from 15 residues. The V end lost 1 base, the J end lost 8 bases, and 17 bases lay between the germline ends. This chain's CDR3 is CASSIGPGQPNEAFF. The CDR3 DNA reads TGTGCCAGTAGTATAGGGCCTGGACAGCCGAACGAAGCTTTCTTT.